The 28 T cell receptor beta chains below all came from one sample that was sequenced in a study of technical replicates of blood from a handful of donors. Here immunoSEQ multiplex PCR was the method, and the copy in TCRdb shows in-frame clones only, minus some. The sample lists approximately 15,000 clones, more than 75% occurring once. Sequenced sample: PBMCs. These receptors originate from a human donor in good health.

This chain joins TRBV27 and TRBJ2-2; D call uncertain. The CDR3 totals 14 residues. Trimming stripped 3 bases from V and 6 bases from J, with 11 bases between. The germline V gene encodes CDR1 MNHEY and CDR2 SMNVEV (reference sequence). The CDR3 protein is CASSLELVAGELFF. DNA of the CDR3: TGTGCCAGCAGTTTGGAGTTAGTCGCCGGGGAGCTGTTTTTT.

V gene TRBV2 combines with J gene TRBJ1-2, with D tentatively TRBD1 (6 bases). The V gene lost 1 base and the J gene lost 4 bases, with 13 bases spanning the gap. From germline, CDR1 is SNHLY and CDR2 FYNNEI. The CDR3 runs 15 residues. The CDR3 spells CASSEGLQGSYGYTF. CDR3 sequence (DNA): TGTGCCAGCAGTGAAGGTCTTCAGGGGTCCTATGGCTACACCTTC.

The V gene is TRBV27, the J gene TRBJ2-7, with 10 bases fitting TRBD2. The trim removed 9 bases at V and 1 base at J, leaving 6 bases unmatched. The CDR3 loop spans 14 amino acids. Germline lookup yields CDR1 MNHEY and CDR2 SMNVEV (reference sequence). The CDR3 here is CASEAGGVSYEQYF. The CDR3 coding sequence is TGTGCCAGTGAAGCGGGAGGGGTGTCCTACGAGCAGTACTTC.

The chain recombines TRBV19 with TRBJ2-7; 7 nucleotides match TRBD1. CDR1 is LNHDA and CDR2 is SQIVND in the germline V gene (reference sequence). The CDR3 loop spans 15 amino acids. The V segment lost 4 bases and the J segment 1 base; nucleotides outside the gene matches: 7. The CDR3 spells CASSNGETGSYEQYF. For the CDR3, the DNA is TGTGCCAGTAGTAATGGAGAGACAGGGTCCTACGAGCAGTACTTC.

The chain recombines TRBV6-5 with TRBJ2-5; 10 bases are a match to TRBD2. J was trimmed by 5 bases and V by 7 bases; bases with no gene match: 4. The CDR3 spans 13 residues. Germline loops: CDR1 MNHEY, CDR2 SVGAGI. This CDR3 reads CASKGSGRETQYF. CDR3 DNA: TGTGCCAGCAAAGGTAGCGGGAGGGAGACCCAGTACTTC.

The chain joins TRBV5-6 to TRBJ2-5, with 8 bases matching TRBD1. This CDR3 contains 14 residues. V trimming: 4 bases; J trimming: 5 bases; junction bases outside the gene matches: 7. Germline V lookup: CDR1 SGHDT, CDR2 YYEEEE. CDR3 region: CASSPGQVWETQYF. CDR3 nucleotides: TGTGCCAGCAGCCCGGGACAGGTGTGGGAGACCCAGTACTTC.

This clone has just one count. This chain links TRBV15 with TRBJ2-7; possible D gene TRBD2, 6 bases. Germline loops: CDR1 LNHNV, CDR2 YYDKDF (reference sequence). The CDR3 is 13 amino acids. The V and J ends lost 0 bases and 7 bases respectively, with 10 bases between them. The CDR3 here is CATSRDGLAEQYF. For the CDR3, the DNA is TGTGCCACCAGCAGAGATGGCCTAGCGGAGCAGTACTTC.

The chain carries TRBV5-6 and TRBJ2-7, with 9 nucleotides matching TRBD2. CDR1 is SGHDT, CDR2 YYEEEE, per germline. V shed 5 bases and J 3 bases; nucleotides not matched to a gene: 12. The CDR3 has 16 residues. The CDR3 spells CASSPLTSGLDYEQYF. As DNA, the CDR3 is TGTGCCAGCAGTCCCCTCACTAGCGGGCTGGACTACGAGCAGTACTTC.

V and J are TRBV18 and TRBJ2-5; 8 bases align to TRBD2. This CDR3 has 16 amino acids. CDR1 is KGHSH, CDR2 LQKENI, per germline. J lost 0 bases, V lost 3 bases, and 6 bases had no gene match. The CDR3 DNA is TGTGCCAGCTCACCGTGGAGCGGGAGACACCAAGAGACCCAGTACTTC. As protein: CASSPWSGRHQETQYF.

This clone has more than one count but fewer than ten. This chain's CDR3 is CASRTGGVVYGYTF. CDR3 in DNA: TGTGCCAGCAGGACCGGAGGGGTTGTTTATGGCTACACCTTC. This sequence joins TRBV2 and TRBJ1-2; possible D gene TRBD1, 5 bases. CDR1 and CDR2 from the germline V gene are SNHLY and FYNNEI. The CDR3 is 14 residues long. V gave up 6 bases and J gave up 5 bases, with 16 bases separating them.

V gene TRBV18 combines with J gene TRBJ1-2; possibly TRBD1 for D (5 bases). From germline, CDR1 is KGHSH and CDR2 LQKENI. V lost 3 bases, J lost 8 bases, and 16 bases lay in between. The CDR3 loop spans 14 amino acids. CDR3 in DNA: TGTGCCAGCTCACCGGGACTAGGCGTGCGGGGCTACACCTTC. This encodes CASSPGLGVRGYTF. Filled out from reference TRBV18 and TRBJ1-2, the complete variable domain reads NAGVMQNPRHLVRRRGQEARLRCSPMKGHSHVYWYRQLPEEGLKFMVYLQKENIIDESGMPKERFSAEFPKEGPSILRIQQVVRGDSAAYFCASSPGLGVRGYTFGSGTRLTVV.

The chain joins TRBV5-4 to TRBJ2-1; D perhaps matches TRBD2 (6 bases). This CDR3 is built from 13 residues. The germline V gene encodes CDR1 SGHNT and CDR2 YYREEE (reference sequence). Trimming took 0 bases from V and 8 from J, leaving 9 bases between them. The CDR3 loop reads CASSLAGTYEQFF. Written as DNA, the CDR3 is TGTGCCAGCAGCTTGGCCGGGACTTATGAGCAGTTCTTC.

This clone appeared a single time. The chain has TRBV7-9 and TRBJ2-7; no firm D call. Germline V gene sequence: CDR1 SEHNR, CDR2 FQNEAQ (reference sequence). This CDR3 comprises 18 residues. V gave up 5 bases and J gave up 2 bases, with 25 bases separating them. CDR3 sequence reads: CASSPSDLWKSVTYEQYF. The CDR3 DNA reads TGTGCCAGCAGCCCAAGCGATCTCTGGAAGAGCGTAACCTACGAGCAGTACTTC.

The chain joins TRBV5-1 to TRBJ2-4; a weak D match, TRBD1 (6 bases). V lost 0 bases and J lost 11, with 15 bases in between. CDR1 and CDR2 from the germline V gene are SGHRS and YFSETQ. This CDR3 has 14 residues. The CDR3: CASSLEGTGRVQYF. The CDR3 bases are TGCGCCAGCAGCTTGGAGGGTACAGGGCGGGTTCAGTACTTC. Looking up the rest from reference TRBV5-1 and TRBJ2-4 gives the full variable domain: KAGVTQTPRYLIKTRGQQVTLSCSPISGHRSVSWYQQTPGQGLQFLFEYFSETQRNKGNFPGRFSGRQFSNSRSEMNVSTLELGDSALYLCASSLEGTGRVQYFGAGTRLSVL.

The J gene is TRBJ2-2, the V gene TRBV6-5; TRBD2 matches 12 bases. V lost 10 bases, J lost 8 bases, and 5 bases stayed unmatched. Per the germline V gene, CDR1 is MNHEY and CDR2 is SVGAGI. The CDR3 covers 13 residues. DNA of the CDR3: TGTGCCACTGGAACTAGCGGGAGGGGGGAGCTGTTTTTT. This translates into CATGTSGRGELFF.

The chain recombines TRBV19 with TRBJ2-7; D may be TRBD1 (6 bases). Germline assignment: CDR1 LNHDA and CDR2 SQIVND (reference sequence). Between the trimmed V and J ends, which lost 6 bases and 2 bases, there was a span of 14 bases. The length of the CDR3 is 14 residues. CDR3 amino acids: CASSPMDSAYEQYF. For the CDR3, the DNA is TGTGCCAGTAGCCCGATGGACAGCGCCTACGAGCAGTACTTC.

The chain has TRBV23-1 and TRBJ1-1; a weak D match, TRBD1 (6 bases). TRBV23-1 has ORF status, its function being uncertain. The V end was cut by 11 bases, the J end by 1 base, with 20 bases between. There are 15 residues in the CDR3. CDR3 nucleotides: TGCGCCCTCAGGGGTAGTACAAACCCGAACACTGAAGCTTTCTTT. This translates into CALRGSTNPNTEAFF.

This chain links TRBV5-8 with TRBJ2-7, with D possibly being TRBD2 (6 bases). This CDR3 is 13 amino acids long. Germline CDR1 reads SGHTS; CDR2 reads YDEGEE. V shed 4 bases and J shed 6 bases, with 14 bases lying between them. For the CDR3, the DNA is TGTGCCAGCAGCCCGGAGGGGTGGCGCGAGCAGTACTTC. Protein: CASSPEGWREQYF.

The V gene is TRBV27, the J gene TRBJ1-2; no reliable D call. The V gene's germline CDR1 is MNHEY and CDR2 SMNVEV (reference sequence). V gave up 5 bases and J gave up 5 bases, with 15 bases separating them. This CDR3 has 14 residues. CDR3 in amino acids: CASSPRQSGYGYTF. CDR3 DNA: TGTGCCAGCAGTCCACGACAATCAGGATATGGCTACACCTTC.

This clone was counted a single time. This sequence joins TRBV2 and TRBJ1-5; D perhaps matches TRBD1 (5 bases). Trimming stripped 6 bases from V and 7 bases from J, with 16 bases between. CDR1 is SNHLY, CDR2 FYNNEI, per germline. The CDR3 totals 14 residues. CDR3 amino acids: CASRPVRDGQPQHF. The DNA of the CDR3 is TGTGCCAGCAGACCAGTCAGGGATGGACAGCCCCAGCATTTT.

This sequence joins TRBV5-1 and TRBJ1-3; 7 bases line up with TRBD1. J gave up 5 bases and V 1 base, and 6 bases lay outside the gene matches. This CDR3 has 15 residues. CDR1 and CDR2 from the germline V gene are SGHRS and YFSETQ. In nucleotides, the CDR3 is TGCGCCAGCAGCTTGAATCCGACAGGGCGAAACACCATATATTTT. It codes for CASSLNPTGRNTIYF.

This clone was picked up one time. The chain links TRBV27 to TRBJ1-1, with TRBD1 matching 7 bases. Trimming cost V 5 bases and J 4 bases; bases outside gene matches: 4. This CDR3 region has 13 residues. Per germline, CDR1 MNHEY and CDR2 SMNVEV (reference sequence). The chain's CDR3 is CASSKGASTEAFF. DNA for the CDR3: TGTGCCAGCAGTAAGGGGGCAAGCACTGAAGCTTTCTTT.

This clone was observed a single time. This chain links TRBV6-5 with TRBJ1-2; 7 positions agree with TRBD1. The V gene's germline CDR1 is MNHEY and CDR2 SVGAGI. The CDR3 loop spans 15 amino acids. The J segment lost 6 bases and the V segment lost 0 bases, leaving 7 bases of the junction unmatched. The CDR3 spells CASSYSIQGGNGYTF. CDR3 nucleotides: TGTGCCAGCAGTTACTCGATCCAGGGGGGAAATGGCTACACCTTC.

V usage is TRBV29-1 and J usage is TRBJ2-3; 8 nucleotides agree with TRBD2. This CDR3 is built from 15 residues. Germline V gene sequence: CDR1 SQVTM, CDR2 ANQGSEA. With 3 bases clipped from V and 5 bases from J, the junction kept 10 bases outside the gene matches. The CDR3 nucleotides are TGCAGCGTTGATGGACTAGCTCCGGTCTTAGATACGCAGTATTTT. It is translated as CSVDGLAPVLDTQYF.

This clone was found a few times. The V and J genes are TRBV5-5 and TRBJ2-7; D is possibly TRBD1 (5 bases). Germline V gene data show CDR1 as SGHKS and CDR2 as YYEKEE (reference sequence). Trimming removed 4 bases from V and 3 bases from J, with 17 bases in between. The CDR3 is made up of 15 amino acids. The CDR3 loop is CASSPDSYLGYEQYF. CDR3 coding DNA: TGTGCCAGCAGCCCAGACAGCTACTTGGGCTACGAGCAGTACTTC.

CDR3 loop: CASSSSFTGPYEQYF. As DNA, the CDR3 is TGCGCCAGCAGCTCCTCCTTCACAGGGCCCTACGAGCAGTACTTC. The chain has TRBV4-1 and TRBJ2-7, with D tentatively TRBD1 (6 bases). Deletions cut 5 bases from V and 2 bases from J, with 16 bases between. Germline loops: CDR1 MGHRA, CDR2 YSYEKL. This CDR3 contains 15 residues.

CDR3 residues: CAWSVSGSDIQYF. The CDR3 DNA reads as TGTGCCTGGAGTGTAAGCGGGAGTGACATTCAGTACTTC. The rearrangement uses TRBV30 and TRBJ2-4; 8 nucleotides agree with TRBD2. CDR1 and CDR2 (germline): GTSNPN, SVGIG (reference sequence). There are 13 residues in the CDR3. J lost 8 bases, V lost 0 bases, and 3 bases had no gene match.

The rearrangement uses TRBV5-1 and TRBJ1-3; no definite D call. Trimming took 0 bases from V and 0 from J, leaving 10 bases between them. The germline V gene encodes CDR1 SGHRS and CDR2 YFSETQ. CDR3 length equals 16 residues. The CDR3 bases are TGCGCCAGCAGCTTGGGTTACCGCGCCTCTGGAAACACCATATATTTT. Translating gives CASSLGYRASGNTIYF.